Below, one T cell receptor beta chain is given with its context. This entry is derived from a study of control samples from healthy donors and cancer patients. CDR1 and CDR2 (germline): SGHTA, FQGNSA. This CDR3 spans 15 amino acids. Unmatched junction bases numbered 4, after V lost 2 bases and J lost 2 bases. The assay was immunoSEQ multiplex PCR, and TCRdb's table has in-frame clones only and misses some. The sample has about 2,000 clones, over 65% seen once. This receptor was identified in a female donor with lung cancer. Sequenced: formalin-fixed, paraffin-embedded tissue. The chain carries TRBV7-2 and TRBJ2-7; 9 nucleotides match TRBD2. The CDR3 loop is CASSLTGLAAYEQYF. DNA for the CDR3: TGTGCCAGCAGCTTAACGGGACTAGCAGCCTACGAGCAGTACTTC.